The 15 T cell receptor beta chains below come from one sample, sequenced in a study of T cell responses to AZD1222 COVID-19 vaccine. The repertoire was sequenced with immunoSEQ multiplex PCR; TCRdb's copy has only in-frame clones and lacks some. This table holds roughly 150,000 clones, roughly nine tenths found once. Sequencing used peripheral blood, obtained after recovery from COVID-19. Receptors were obtained from an adult who had recovered from COVID-19.

This clone was recorded once. The J gene is TRBJ2-7, the V gene TRBV7-2, with unresolved D. Looked up from germline, CDR1 is SGHTA and CDR2 is FQGNSA. Trimming pared 1 base from V and 4 bases from J, leaving 11 bases between. The CDR3 length is 14 residues. The CDR3 nucleotides are TGTGCCAGCAGCTTAGACGGTAGCCTATACGAGCAGTACTTC. Protein: CASSLDGSLYEQYF.

The rearrangement uses TRBV29-1 and TRBJ1-4, with a possible D match to TRBD1 (6 bases). There are 13 residues in the CDR3. The V end was cut by 4 bases, the J end by 8 bases, with 14 bases between. CDR1 and CDR2 (germline): SQVTM, ANQGSEA. The CDR3 coding sequence is TGCAGCGTTGGGGAGGGGGGTGGAGAAAAACTGTTTTTT. The encoded protein is CSVGEGGGEKLFF.

The chain joins TRBV7-2 to TRBJ1-1; D unresolved. The germline V and J ends were trimmed by 1 base and 12 bases, with 15 bases remaining between them. This CDR3 region has 13 residues. Germline V gene lookup returns CDR1 SGHTA and CDR2 FQGNSA. Written as DNA, the CDR3 is TGTGCCAGCAGCTTAGGGAGGGCCCTGGAGACTTTCTTT. This sequence encodes CASSLGRALETFF.

The chain couples TRBV7-8 to TRBJ2-7; 8 nucleotides match TRBD2. The CDR3 is 15 amino acids. The V segment lost 6 bases and the J segment 1 base; nucleotides outside the gene matches: 8. Looked up from germline, CDR1 is SGHVS and CDR2 is FQNEAQ. The CDR3 region is CASRAGGGKSYEQYF. The CDR3 coding sequence is TGTGCCAGCAGGGCCGGCGGGGGGAAATCCTACGAGCAGTACTTC.

V usage is TRBV5-4 and J usage is TRBJ2-7; 10 bases align to TRBD2. Germline CDR1 reads SGHNT; CDR2 reads YYREEE (reference sequence). The CDR3 totals 14 residues. Unmatched junction bases numbered 6, after V lost 3 bases and J lost 6 bases. The CDR3 DNA sequence: TGTGCCAGCAGCTCGCTAGCGGGGGTGAGCGAGCAGTACTTC. Protein sequence: CASSSLAGVSEQYF.

This chain uses TRBV14 with TRBJ2-1; D gene ambiguous. Trimming pared 2 bases from V and 1 base from J, leaving 9 bases between. The CDR3 is made up of 15 amino acids. Germline V gene data show CDR1 as SGHDN and CDR2 as FVKESK. This CDR3 reads CASSQQVRSYNEQFF. The CDR3 DNA reads TGTGCCAGCAGCCAACAGGTACGATCCTACAATGAGCAGTTCTTC.

This clone was recorded only once. This rearrangement joins TRBV14 to TRBJ2-7; a possible D gene is TRBD1 (8 bases). Trimming cost V 1 base and J 2 bases, with 15 bases left between them. CDR1 and CDR2 (germline): SGHDN, FVKESK. CDR3 length: 16 residues. The CDR3 DNA follows: TGTGCCAGCAGCCAAGTAAGAGCGGGACAGGCCTACGAGCAGTACTTC. Its translation is CASSQVRAGQAYEQYF.

The chain recombines TRBV9 with TRBJ2-3; D remains ambiguous. CDR1 and CDR2 from the germline V gene are SGDLS and YYNGEE. V lost 0 bases to trimming and J lost 2 bases, with 10 bases between them. This CDR3 contains 15 residues. CDR3 nucleotide sequence: TGTGCCAGCAGCGTAGAAGTCTCTTTCACAGATACGCAGTATTTT. Protein sequence: CASSVEVSFTDTQYF.

The chain has TRBV10-3 and TRBJ2-3; the match to TRBD2 covers 10 bases. The CDR3 totals 13 residues. The V and J ends lost 7 bases and 5 bases, in that order; junction bases with no gene match: 3. Germline lookup yields CDR1 ENHRY and CDR2 SYGVKD. The CDR3 region has the DNA TGTGCCATCACAGCTAGCGGGGGAGATACGCAGTATTTT. This gives the protein CAITASGGDTQYF.

The chain has TRBV7-3 and TRBJ2-7; the match to TRBD2 covers 9 bases. The CDR3 has 15 amino acids. Trimming at V came to 0 bases and at J to 7 bases, leaving 7 bases not matched to a gene. Germline CDR1 and CDR2: SGHTA and FQGTGA. The chain's CDR3 is CASSLTASGIREQYF. The DNA for the CDR3 is TGTGCCAGCAGCTTAACGGCTAGCGGGATAAGAGAGCAGTACTTC. Full variable domain (rest looked up from reference TRBV7-3 and TRBJ2-7): GAGVSQTPSNKVTEKGKYVELRCDPISGHTALYWYRQSLGQGPEFLIYFQGTGAADDSGLPNDRFFAVRPEGSVSTLKIQRTERGDSAVYLCASSLTASGIREQYFGPGTRLTVT.

The chain recombines TRBV9 with TRBJ2-5; no definite D call. The germline CDR1 and CDR2 sequences are SGDLS and YYNGEE. V was trimmed by 2 bases and J by 6 bases, leaving 11 bases between them. The CDR3 is 13 amino acids. The CDR3 sequence is CASSVGGLKTQYF. Here the CDR3 DNA reads TGTGCCAGCAGCGTCGGCGGTTTGAAGACCCAGTACTTC.

In DNA form, the CDR3 reads TGCAGCGTCACCGGGACAGGGGGCGATCAGCCCCAGCATTTT. Encoded protein: CSVTGTGGDQPQHF. This chain joins TRBV29-1 and TRBJ1-5; the match to TRBD1 covers 12 bases. In germline, CDR1 is SQVTM, CDR2 ANQGSEA. This CDR3 spans 14 amino acids. V shed 6 bases and J 5 bases; nucleotides not matched to a gene: 5.

The rearrangement joins TRBV6-5 to TRBJ2-2, with TRBD2 as a possible D gene (6 bases). V was shortened by 10 bases and J by 5 bases, with 11 bases between the two germline ends. Germline loops: CDR1 MNHEY, CDR2 SVGAGI. The CDR3 runs 12 residues. The CDR3 DNA reads as TGTGCCATATCTAGCGAAACCGGGGAGCTGTTTTTT. It yields the protein CAISSETGELFF.

V and J are TRBV7-2 and TRBJ1-2; 8 nucleotides match TRBD1. There are 16 residues in the CDR3. Germline-derived CDR1 and CDR2 are SGHTA and FQGNSA. After removal of 2 bases from V and 3 bases from J, the junction contained 8 bases not matched to a gene. The CDR3 is CASSLKSQGADYGYTF. The CDR3 DNA sequence: TGTGCCAGCAGCTTAAAGAGCCAGGGGGCAGACTATGGCTACACCTTC. The full variable domain, in which reference TRBV7-2 and TRBJ1-2 provide the parts outside the CDR3, is GAGVSQSPSNKVTEKGKDVELRCDPISGHTALYWYRQSLGQGLEFLIYFQGNSAPDKSGLPSDRFSAERTGGSVSTLTIQRTQQEDSAVYLCASSLKSQGADYGYTFGSGTRLTVV.

The genes are TRBV28 and TRBJ1-4; weak D call: TRBD1 (6 bases). Deletions cut 3 bases from V and 8 bases from J, with 13 bases between. CDR1 is MDHEN and CDR2 is SYDVKM in the germline V gene. The CDR3 spans 14 residues. CDR3: CASSFGGAGEKLFF. The CDR3 coding sequence is TGTGCCAGCAGTTTTGGGGGGGCCGGGGAAAAACTGTTTTTT.